This is a list of T cell receptor beta chains from one sample in a study of graft-versus-host responses after intestinal transplantation. These TCRs' antigens remain unknown. TCRdb's copy holds only in-frame clones and misses some; the assay was immunoSEQ multiplex PCR. The profile shows about 120,000 clones, around 90% of them singletons. The sample here was unstimulated CD4+ T cells sorted from spleen or lymph node cells, taken before transplant. These receptors were obtained from a human donor who was the organ donor for an intestinal transplant. CDR3s include the opening cysteine and the closing phenylalanine or tryptophan. The D gene is left open where the match is weak. Expanded clones get a size class; other rows say once, few or many, or leave the size out.

abundance: -; v_gene: TRBV6-5; j_gene: TRBJ2-6; d_gene: -; CDR3nt: TGTGCCAGCAGTAGGTCCTCTGGGGCCAACGTCCTGACTTTC; CDR3aa: CASSRSSGANVLTF
abundance: -; v_gene: TRBV19; j_gene: TRBJ1-3; d_gene: TRBD1; CDR3nt: TGTGCCAGTAGTACTGGACAGGGGGCAAACACCATATATTTT; CDR3aa: CASSTGQGANTIYF
abundance: -; v_gene: TRBV6-1; j_gene: TRBJ1-4; d_gene: -; CDR3nt: TGTGCCAGCAGTGCGCAGGGACTTCTCAATGAAAAACTGTTTTTT; CDR3aa: CASSAQGLLNEKLFF
abundance: -; v_gene: TRBV5-6; j_gene: TRBJ1-4; d_gene: -; CDR3nt: TGTGCCAGCAGCTTGACAGGGATGACTAATGAAAAACTGTTTTTT; CDR3aa: CASSLTGMTNEKLFF
abundance: -; v_gene: TRBV27; j_gene: TRBJ1-1; d_gene: -; CDR3nt: TGTGCCAGCAGTCCCCTCGGACGGGACGGTGAAGCTTTCTTT; CDR3aa: CASSPLGRDGEAFF
abundance: -; v_gene: TRBV7-9; j_gene: TRBJ2-5; d_gene: -; CDR3nt: TGTGCCAGCAGCTTAGATGCGGGACTCCAAGAGACCCAGTACTTC; CDR3aa: CASSLDAGLQETQYF
abundance: -; v_gene: TRBV19; j_gene: TRBJ2-2; d_gene: -; CDR3nt: TGTGCCATTGCCGGAGGAGGAACGAACACCGGGGAGCTGTTTTTT; CDR3aa: CAIAGGGTNTGELFF
abundance: -; v_gene: TRBV5-6; j_gene: TRBJ1-1; d_gene: TRBD1; CDR3nt: TGTGCCAGCAGCCTGGGACAGCGTCTCCGGGACACTGAAGCTTTCTTT; CDR3aa: CASSLGQRLRDTEAFF
abundance: -; v_gene: TRBV4-1; j_gene: TRBJ2-7; d_gene: -; CDR3nt: TGTGCCAGCAGCCATGCGGACGAGCAGTACTTC; CDR3aa: CASSHADEQYF
abundance: once; v_gene: TRBV18; j_gene: TRBJ2-7; d_gene: -; CDR3nt: TGTGCCAGCTCACCACGCTCACCGACCTACGAGCAGTACTTC; CDR3aa: CASSPRSPTYEQYF
abundance: -; v_gene: TRBV11-3; j_gene: TRBJ2-2; d_gene: TRBD2; CDR3nt: TGTGCCAGCAGCCGGGGGGTCGGGGAGCTGTTTTTT; CDR3aa: CASSRGVGELFF
abundance: -; v_gene: TRBV6-5; j_gene: TRBJ2-7; d_gene: -; CDR3nt: TGTGCCAGCCGAAGGTCCTCCTACGAGCAGTACTTC; CDR3aa: CASRRSSYEQYF
abundance: -; v_gene: TRBV5-4; j_gene: TRBJ2-1; d_gene: TRBD2; CDR3nt: TGTGCCAGCAGCTATTTAGCGGGAGGGCCGGGTGAGCAGTTCTTC; CDR3aa: CASSYLAGGPGEQFF
abundance: few; v_gene: TRBV6-5; j_gene: TRBJ2-1; d_gene: TRBD2; CDR3nt: TGTGCCAGTAGACTAGCGGCCCACAATGAGCAGTTCTTC; CDR3aa: CASRLAAHNEQFF
abundance: -; v_gene: TRBV18; j_gene: TRBJ2-1; d_gene: TRBD2; CDR3nt: TGTGCCAGCTCTCCTAGCGGGAGGGCCCCAGGCTACAATGAGCAGTTCTTC; CDR3aa: CASSPSGRAPGYNEQFF
abundance: -; v_gene: TRBV9; j_gene: TRBJ2-3; d_gene: TRBD2; CDR3nt: TGTGCCAGCAGCGTAGGGACTAGCGGGACGATATCGGATACGCAGTATTTT; CDR3aa: CASSVGTSGTISDTQYF
abundance: -; v_gene: TRBV4-2; j_gene: TRBJ2-3; d_gene: TRBD2; CDR3nt: TGTGCCAGCAGCAGGGGACTAGCGGGAGATAGTGAGAGGACAGATACGCAGTATTTT; CDR3aa: CASSRGLAGDSERTDTQYF
abundance: -; v_gene: TRBV6-5; j_gene: TRBJ2-7; d_gene: -; CDR3nt: TGTGCCAGCAGTGAAGGACCTAGTTCCTACGAGCAGTACTTC; CDR3aa: CASSEGPSSYEQYF
abundance: once; v_gene: TRBV5-6; j_gene: TRBJ2-3; d_gene: -; CDR3nt: TGTGCCAGCAGCCCGCACCCCGGGGGTACGCAGTATTTT; CDR3aa: CASSPHPGGTQYF
abundance: once; v_gene: TRBV19; j_gene: TRBJ1-1; d_gene: TRBD1; CDR3nt: TGTGCCAGTAGTCCTCCGGGACAGGGGAACACTGAAGCTTTCTTT; CDR3aa: CASSPPGQGNTEAFF
abundance: -; v_gene: TRBV19; j_gene: TRBJ2-7; d_gene: TRBD1; CDR3nt: TGTGCCAGTAGCTTTCAGGGGGCACACGAGCAGTACTTC; CDR3aa: CASSFQGAHEQYF
abundance: -; v_gene: TRBV28; j_gene: TRBJ2-7; d_gene: -; CDR3nt: TGTGCCAGCAGCTCCCCCGCCGGACTGTTTAGGGAGCAGTACTTC; CDR3aa: CASSSPAGLFREQYF
abundance: -; v_gene: TRBV6-6; j_gene: TRBJ2-7; d_gene: -; CDR3nt: TGTGCCAGCAGTTACGACGGAAGCTCCTACGAGCAGTACTTC; CDR3aa: CASSYDGSSYEQYF
abundance: -; v_gene: TRBV6-1; j_gene: TRBJ1-1; d_gene: -; CDR3nt: TGTGCCAGCAGCCACGCGGGACAGAACACTGAAGCTTTCTTT; CDR3aa: CASSHAGQNTEAFF
abundance: -; v_gene: TRBV5-4; j_gene: TRBJ2-5; d_gene: TRBD1; CDR3nt: TGTGCCAGCAGCTCAGTTCGGACAGGGTCAGAGACCCAGTACTTC; CDR3aa: CASSSVRTGSETQYF
abundance: few; v_gene: TRBV19; j_gene: TRBJ1-2; d_gene: -; CDR3nt: TGTGCCAGTAGTACGGCTTATGGCTACACCTTC; CDR3aa: CASSTAYGYTF
abundance: -; v_gene: TRBV28; j_gene: TRBJ1-4; d_gene: -; CDR3nt: TGTGCCAGCAGTCCTCCGGCCAGGGATAATGAAAAACTGTTTTTT; CDR3aa: CASSPPARDNEKLFF
abundance: once; v_gene: TRBV20-1; j_gene: TRBJ2-7; d_gene: -; CDR3nt: TGCAGTGTTGGTAGGTCCTACGAGCAGTACTTC; CDR3aa: CSVGRSYEQYF
abundance: once; v_gene: TRBV2; j_gene: TRBJ2-1; d_gene: TRBD2; CDR3nt: TGTGCCAGCAGTTTACTAGCGGGAGTACATAATGAGCAGTTCTTC; CDR3aa: CASSLLAGVHNEQFF
abundance: -; v_gene: TRBV6-1; j_gene: TRBJ2-7; d_gene: TRBD1; CDR3nt: TGTGCCAGCAGTTCCCGGGACAGGGGCTTTGAGCAGTACTTC; CDR3aa: CASSSRDRGFEQYF
abundance: -; v_gene: TRBV9; j_gene: TRBJ2-5; d_gene: TRBD2; CDR3nt: TGTGCCAGCAGCGTGGGGACTAGCGGGGGACAAGAGACCCAGTACTTC; CDR3aa: CASSVGTSGGQETQYF
abundance: -; v_gene: TRBV19; j_gene: TRBJ2-7; d_gene: TRBD2; CDR3nt: TGTGCCAGTAGCCCGGGACCGGGACTAGCGGGAGGCTCTCCCTGCGAGCAGTACTTC; CDR3aa: CASSPGPGLAGGSPCEQYF
abundance: -; v_gene: TRBV5-1; j_gene: TRBJ1-2; d_gene: -; CDR3nt: TGCGCCAGCAGCTTGGTACTGGGGGGAGGCTACACCTTC; CDR3aa: CASSLVLGGGYTF
abundance: -; v_gene: TRBV6-5; j_gene: TRBJ1-2; d_gene: TRBD1; CDR3nt: TGTGCCAGCGGGACAGTGTATGGCTACACCTTC; CDR3aa: CASGTVYGYTF
abundance: -; v_gene: TRBV7-2; j_gene: TRBJ2-7; d_gene: TRBD1; CDR3nt: TGTGCCAGCAGCCCAGGGGGCTTCTACGAGCAGTACTTC; CDR3aa: CASSPGGFYEQYF
abundance: -; v_gene: TRBV28; j_gene: TRBJ2-3; d_gene: TRBD1; CDR3nt: TGTGCCAGCAGGCGGGACAGGGGCACAGATACGCAGTATTTT; CDR3aa: CASRRDRGTDTQYF
abundance: once; v_gene: TRBV5-6; j_gene: TRBJ1-1; d_gene: -; CDR3nt: TGTGCCAGCAGCTTGAGACGCATCACTGAAGCTTTCTTT; CDR3aa: CASSLRRITEAFF
abundance: -; v_gene: TRBV19; j_gene: TRBJ2-4; d_gene: -; CDR3nt: TGTGCCAGTAGTATAGGGTCAGGGGATGGCAAAAACATTCAGTACTTC; CDR3aa: CASSIGSGDGKNIQYF
abundance: -; v_gene: TRBV2; j_gene: TRBJ1-1; d_gene: -; CDR3nt: TGTGCCAGCCGGTTGGGGGCTAACACTGAAGCTTTCTTT; CDR3aa: CASRLGANTEAFF
abundance: few; v_gene: TRBV4-3; j_gene: TRBJ1-4; d_gene: TRBD1; CDR3nt: TGCGCCAGCAGCCAGGTCGGGACAGCCGGAAGGGAAAAACTGTTTTTT; CDR3aa: CASSQVGTAGREKLFF
abundance: -; v_gene: TRBV9; j_gene: TRBJ2-2; d_gene: -; CDR3nt: TGTGCCAGCGCCCGGGGCGGCCGTACGAAGCTGTTTTTT; CDR3aa: CASARGGRTKLFF
abundance: -; v_gene: TRBV5-1; j_gene: TRBJ2-3; d_gene: TRBD2; CDR3nt: TGCGCCAGCAGCCCCGGGACTAGCGGCAATACGCAGTATTTT; CDR3aa: CASSPGTSGNTQYF
abundance: -; v_gene: TRBV7-9; j_gene: TRBJ2-7; d_gene: -; CDR3nt: TGTGCCAGCAGCTTAGACCGGGGATCCGAGCAGTACTTC; CDR3aa: CASSLDRGSEQYF
abundance: -; v_gene: TRBV2; j_gene: TRBJ1-3; d_gene: -; CDR3nt: TGTGCCAGCCACCGGACAGTCTCTGGAAACACCATATATTTT; CDR3aa: CASHRTVSGNTIYF
abundance: -; v_gene: TRBV29-1; j_gene: TRBJ1-1; d_gene: -; CDR3nt: TGCAGCGTAGCCTCTACAGTAAACACTGAAGCTTTCTTT; CDR3aa: CSVASTVNTEAFF
abundance: -; v_gene: TRBV19; j_gene: TRBJ2-2; d_gene: TRBD1; CDR3nt: TGTGCCAGTAGTCTCAGACAGGGCCGTCGGTTAAACACCGGGGAGCTGTTTTTT; CDR3aa: CASSLRQGRRLNTGELFF
abundance: -; v_gene: TRBV29-1; j_gene: TRBJ1-4; d_gene: -; CDR3nt: TGCAGCGTCGCCGGGGGGATGGGTGAAAAACTGTTTTTT; CDR3aa: CSVAGGMGEKLFF
abundance: -; v_gene: TRBV5-1; j_gene: TRBJ2-1; d_gene: TRBD2; CDR3nt: TGCGCCAGCAGCGTGACTAGCGGGGTGTACAATGAGCAGTTCTTC; CDR3aa: CASSVTSGVYNEQFF
abundance: -; v_gene: TRBV6-5; j_gene: TRBJ2-7; d_gene: -; CDR3nt: TGTGCCAGCAGTTACGGTGTAAACCCCTACGAGCAGTACTTC; CDR3aa: CASSYGVNPYEQYF
abundance: -; v_gene: TRBV5-1; j_gene: TRBJ1-4; d_gene: -; CDR3nt: TGCGCCCGCAGCTGGGGGGGCCAGGGAACTAATGAAAAACTGTTTTTT; CDR3aa: CARSWGGQGTNEKLFF
abundance: -; v_gene: TRBV4-2; j_gene: TRBJ2-1; d_gene: -; CDR3nt: TGTGCCAGCAGCCAAGTGATGAGGACGGAGTCTTACAATGAGCAGTTCTTC; CDR3aa: CASSQVMRTESYNEQFF
abundance: -; v_gene: TRBV10-1; j_gene: TRBJ1-5; d_gene: -; CDR3nt: TGCGCCAGGCGTTACAGGATAGGAAATCAGCCCCAGCATTTT; CDR3aa: CARRYRIGNQPQHF